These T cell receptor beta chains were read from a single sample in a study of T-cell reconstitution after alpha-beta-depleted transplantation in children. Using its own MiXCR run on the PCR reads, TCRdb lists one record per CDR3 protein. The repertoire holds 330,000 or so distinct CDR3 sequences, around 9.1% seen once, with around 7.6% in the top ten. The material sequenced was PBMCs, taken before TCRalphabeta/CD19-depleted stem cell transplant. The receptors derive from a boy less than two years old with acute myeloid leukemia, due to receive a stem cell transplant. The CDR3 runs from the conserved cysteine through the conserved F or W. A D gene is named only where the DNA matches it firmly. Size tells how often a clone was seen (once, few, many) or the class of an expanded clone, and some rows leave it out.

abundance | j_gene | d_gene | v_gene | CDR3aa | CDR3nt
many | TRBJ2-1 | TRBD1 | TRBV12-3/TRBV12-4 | CASSAMGTGPNNEQFF | TGTGCCAGCAGTGCAATGGGGACAGGGCCAAACAATGAGCAGTTCTTC
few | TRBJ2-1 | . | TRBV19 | CASTLNQWSYNEQFF | TGTGCCAGTACCTTAAACCAATGGTCCTACAATGAGCAGTTCTTC
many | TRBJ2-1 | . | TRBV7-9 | CASSTPYLGLEDEQFF | TGTGCCAGCAGCACCCCCTACCTAGGGCTAGAAGATGAGCAGTTCTTC
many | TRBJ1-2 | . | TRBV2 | CASSEDGGGMIGYTF | TGTGCCAGCAGTGAAGACGGGGGCGGGATGATTGGCTACACCTTC
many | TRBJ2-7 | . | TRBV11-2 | CASSRFNYEQYF | TGTGCCAGCAGTCGCTTTAACTACGAGCAGTACTTC
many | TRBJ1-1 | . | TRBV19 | CASSIATVGAEAFF | TGTGCCAGTAGTATAGCGACAGTCGGTGCTGAAGCTTTCTTT
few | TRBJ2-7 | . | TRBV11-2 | CASSPRVGAGAYEQYF | TGTGCCAGCAGCCCCCGTGTAGGGGCCGGGGCCTACGAGCAGTACTTC
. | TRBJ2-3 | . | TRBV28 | CASSSWDSPGGTAQYF | TGTGCCAGCAGTTCCTGGGACTCCCCTGGGGGGACGGCGCAGTATTTT
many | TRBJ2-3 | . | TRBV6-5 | CASSYISTDTQYF | TGTGCCAGCAGTTACATTAGCACAGATACGCAGTATTTT
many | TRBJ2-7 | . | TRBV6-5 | CASRSRPFSYEQYF | TGTGCCAGCAGGTCCAGACCCTTCTCCTACGAGCAGTACTTC
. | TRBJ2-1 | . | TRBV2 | CASSDDPGYYNEQFF | TGTGCCAGCAGTGATGATCCAGGGTATTACAATGAGCAGTTCTTC
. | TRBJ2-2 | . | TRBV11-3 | CASSLEVGENTGELFF | TGTGCCAGCAGCTTAGAAGTGGGAGAGAACACCGGGGAGCTGTTTTTT
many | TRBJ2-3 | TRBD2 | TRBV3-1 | CASSRRLAGVTTAFTDTQYF | TGTGCCAGCAGCCGCCGACTAGCGGGAGTTACTACGGCATTCACAGATACGCAGTATTTT
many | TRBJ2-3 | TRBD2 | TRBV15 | CATSRETSGGAQTQYF | TGTGCCACCAGCAGAGAGACTAGCGGGGGGGCCCAGACGCAGTATTTT
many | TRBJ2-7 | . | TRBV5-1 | CASSLGGFRYEQYF | TGCGCCAGCAGCTTGGGGGGTTTTAGGTACGAGCAGTACTTC
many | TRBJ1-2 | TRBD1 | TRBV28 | CASSRTGSYGYTF | TGTGCCAGCAGTAGGACAGGGAGCTATGGCTACACCTTC
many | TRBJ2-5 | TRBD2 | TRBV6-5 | CASSYRAGGSQETQYF | TGTGCCAGCAGTTACCGAGCGGGAGGGTCCCAAGAGACCCAGTACTTC
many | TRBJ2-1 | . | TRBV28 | CASSLKMTGYNEQFF | TGTGCCAGCAGTTTGAAGATGACGGGCTACAATGAGCAGTTCTTC
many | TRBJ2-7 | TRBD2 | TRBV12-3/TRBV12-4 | CASSREAGGVYEQYF | TGTGCCAGCAGTAGGGAAGCGGGAGGAGTGTACGAGCAGTACTTC
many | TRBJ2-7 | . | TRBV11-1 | CASSLQGRASSYEQYF | TGTGCCAGCAGCTTACAGGGCAGGGCTTCCTCCTACGAGCAGTACTTC
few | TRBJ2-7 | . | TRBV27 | CASKWGYEQYF | TGTGCCAGCAAATGGGGGTACGAGCAGTACTTC
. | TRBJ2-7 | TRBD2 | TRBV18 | CASSRTLAGGSYEQYF | TGTGCCAGCTCCAGAACTCTAGCGGGGGGCTCCTACGAGCAGTACTTC
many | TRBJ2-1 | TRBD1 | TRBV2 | CASRTSYRDSQFF | TGTGCCAGCAGAACCTCCTACCGGGACAGTCAGTTCTTC
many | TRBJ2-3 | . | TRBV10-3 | CAISEEQRGTDTQYF | TGTGCCATCAGTGAGGAACAGAGGGGCACAGATACGCAGTATTTT
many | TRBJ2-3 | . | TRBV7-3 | CASSPGQTGDTQYF | TGTGCCAGCAGCCCTGGACAGACGGGGGATACGCAGTATTTT
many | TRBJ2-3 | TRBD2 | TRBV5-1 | CASSFGSGGQLSTDTQYF | TGCGCCAGCAGCTTCGGTAGCGGGGGGCAACTTAGCACAGATACGCAGTATTTT
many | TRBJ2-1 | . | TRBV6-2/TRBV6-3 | CASSYDLPGNEQFF | TGTGCCAGCAGTTACGACCTCCCTGGGAATGAGCAGTTCTTC
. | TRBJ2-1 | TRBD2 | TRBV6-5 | CASSYSALAGGSYNEQFF | TGTGCCAGCAGTTACAGCGCATTAGCGGGGGGGTCCTACAATGAGCAGTTCTTC
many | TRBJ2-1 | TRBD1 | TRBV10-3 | CAILDRGEQFF | TGTGCCATTCTAGACAGGGGCGAGCAGTTCTTC
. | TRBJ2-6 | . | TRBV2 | CASSDELSGANVLTF | TGTGCCAGCAGTGACGAATTATCTGGGGCCAACGTCCTGACTTTC
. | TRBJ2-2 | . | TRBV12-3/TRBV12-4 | CASSLDAGPNTGELFF | TGTGCCAGCAGTTTAGATGCGGGGCCCAACACCGGGGAGCTGTTTTTT
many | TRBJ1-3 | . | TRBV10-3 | CAIREGNAGNTIYF | TGTGCCATCAGAGAGGGGAACGCTGGAAACACCATATATTTT
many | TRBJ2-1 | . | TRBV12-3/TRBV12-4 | CASSFSGVTGEQFF | TGTGCCAGCAGTTTCTCCGGGGTCACGGGGGAGCAGTTCTTC
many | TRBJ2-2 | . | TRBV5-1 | CASSLGPSNTGELFF | TGCGCCAGCAGCTTGGGGCCGTCGAACACCGGGGAGCTGTTTTTT
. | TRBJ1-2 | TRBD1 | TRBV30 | CAWVAGGDRSDGYTF | TGTGCCTGGGTAGCCGGCGGGGACAGATCTGATGGCTACACCTTC
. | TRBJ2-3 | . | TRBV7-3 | CASSLTTARTDTQYF | TGTGCCAGCAGCTTAACGACAGCCCGCACAGATACGCAGTATTTT
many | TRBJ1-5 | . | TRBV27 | CASSSEGYSNQPQHF | TGTGCCAGCAGTTCAGAGGGTTATAGCAATCAGCCCCAGCATTTT
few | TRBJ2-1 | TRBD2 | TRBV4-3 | CASSPSDHGTSEHNEQFF | TGCGCCAGCAGCCCCTCTGATCACGGGACTAGCGAGCACAATGAGCAGTTCTTC